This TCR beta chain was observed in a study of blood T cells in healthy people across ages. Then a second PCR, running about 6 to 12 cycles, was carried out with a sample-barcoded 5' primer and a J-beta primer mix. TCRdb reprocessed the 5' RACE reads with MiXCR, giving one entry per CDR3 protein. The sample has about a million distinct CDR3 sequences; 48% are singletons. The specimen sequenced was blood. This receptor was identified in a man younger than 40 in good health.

CDR3 sequence reads: CASSYEYGYTF. CDR3 bases: TGTGCCAGCAGTTACGAGTATGGCTACACCTTC. The genes are TRBV6-2 or TRBV6-3 and TRBJ1-2; D not resolved. The V and J ends lost 2 bases and 5 bases respectively, with 3 bases between them. Germline lookup yields CDR1 MNHEY and CDR2 SVGEGT. The CDR3 is made up of 11 amino acids.